The 7 T cell receptor beta chains below were found in one sample sequenced in a study of blood T cell repertoires in COVID-19. TCRdb keeps only in-frame clones here, not all; method: immunoSEQ multiplex PCR. The sample consists of approximately 180,000 clones, about 85% of them appearing once. Source material: peripheral blood. The receptors originated from a woman aged 80 or older with acute or convalescent COVID-19.

The genes are TRBV14 and TRBJ2-1, with 12 bases that match TRBD2. The CDR3 length is 15 residues. Germline CDR1 SGHDN, CDR2 FVKESK. J was trimmed by 8 bases and V by 1 base; bases with no gene match: 3. In DNA form, the CDR3 reads TGTGCCAGCAGCCAAGGTCTAGCGGGAGGGGATGAGCAGTTCTTC. Its translation: CASSQGLAGGDEQFF.

This rearrangement joins TRBV6-5 to TRBJ2-7; D is possibly TRBD1 (6 bases). Trimming took 0 bases from V and 7 from J, leaving 19 bases between them. Per the germline V gene, CDR1 is MNHEY and CDR2 is SVGAGI. The CDR3 consists of 16 residues. The CDR3 DNA reads TGTGCCAGCAGTTACTCGACTGGGCAGGGGTTAAAGGAGCAGTACTTC. Translation gives CASSYSTGQGLKEQYF.

The chain has TRBV2 and TRBJ2-3; 8 bases are a match to TRBD1. The CDR3 has 14 residues. Trimming at V came to 7 bases and at J to 4 bases, leaving 7 bases not matched to a gene. Germline CDR1 reads SNHLY; CDR2 reads FYNNEI. CDR3 residues: CASTLDRVADTQYF. CDR3 sequence (DNA): TGTGCCAGCACCTTGGACAGGGTGGCAGATACGCAGTATTTT.

The chain combines TRBV10-3 with TRBJ2-1, with D possibly TRBD1 on 5 matching bases. Germline-derived CDR1 and CDR2 are ENHRY and SYGVKD. The CDR3 sequence is 12 residues long. V shed 3 bases and J shed 8 bases, with 8 bases lying between them. CDR3 region: CAISDQGYEQFF. For the CDR3, the DNA is TGTGCCATCAGTGACCAGGGCTATGAGCAGTTCTTC.

The chain carries TRBV13 and TRBJ2-1; 12 bases are a match to TRBD2. Losses at the gene ends were 5 bases for V and 0 bases for J; bases not matched to a gene: 23. CDR1 is PRHDT, CDR2 FYEKMQ, per germline (reference sequence). The CDR3 totals 23 residues. The CDR3 DNA follows: TGTGCCAGCAGCCCCGGGGCAGAGGGGCCGGAACTAGCGGGGGGCAGCTCCTACAATGAGCAGTTCTTC. As protein: CASSPGAEGPELAGGSSYNEQFF.

V is TRBV2 and J is TRBJ2-3; D might be TRBD1 (6 bases). The V gene lost 4 bases and the J gene lost 3 bases, with 14 bases spanning the gap. The germline V gene encodes CDR1 SNHLY and CDR2 FYNNEI. This CDR3 region has 15 residues. CDR3 coding DNA: TGTGCCAGCAGTGTAACAGGGAGAGAAACAGATACGCAGTATTTT. This translates into CASSVTGRETDTQYF.

This chain uses TRBV27 with TRBJ2-7; TRBD2 might be the D (7 bases). In germline, CDR1 is MNHEY, CDR2 SMNVEV (reference sequence). There are 16 residues in the CDR3. The V and J ends lost 4 bases and 4 bases respectively, with 20 bases between them. The CDR3 reads CASSSSWGGLRYEQYF. The CDR3 DNA reads TGTGCCAGCAGTTCCTCCTGGGGGGGCCTTCGGTACGAGCAGTACTTC.